This entry describes one TCR beta chain. The clone's antigen remains unknown. One base away there is no much larger clone; base qualities are not given. Donors were healthy HIV-negative adults with no recently reported acute infections or vaccinations. All donors were Caucasian adults living in Nashville, Tennessee, USA. Magnetic negative selection was used to enrich CD4+ T cells, after which naive cells were positively selected on CD45RA and the negative fraction became the memory subset. After blood collection by leukapheresis, PBMCs were isolated using Ficoll-Histopaque density gradient centrifugation and then cryopreserved in the vapor phase of liquid nitrogen. Purity and quantity of every magnetically sorted T cell population were checked by analytical flow cytometry. Genomic DNA was isolated from every sorted fraction and measured by UV absorbance on a Nanodrop 2000c. This sample is part of a study of shared clonotypes between healthy human individuals (dated by TCRdb to between 2020 and 2021). Turning to the overall study: Two women and a few men aged 18 to 49 years were included in the cohort. The study deeply sequenced blood TCR repertoires of several healthy adults to estimate repertoire size and the extent of clonotype sharing between individuals. For each donor, CD4 naive and CD4 memory were each run on three plates, CD8 naive on two plates, and CD8 memory on one plate. Between about 0.9 and 10 billion PBMCs per donor were obtained by leukapheresis. Libraries were prepared and TCR repertoires were sequenced by different laboratories using diverse techniques, in order to increase sequencing depth and limit assay-specific biases.

Paper-wide results and their limitations: Higher generation probabilities were observed for clonotypes shared by all four sorted-subset donors than for non-shared clonotypes. Rarefaction of sorted-subset datasets indicated incomplete sequencing despite the large sequencing depth. Larger estimated clonotype richness was generally found for naive subsets than for memory subsets. Across a few donors, about 4.5% of naive CD4, approximately 4% of naive CD8, under 2.5% of memory CD4, and approximately 0.4% of memory CD8 clonotypes were shared. Because the study included a small number of donors, the genetic and exposure-history diversity represented was limited. Sampling was limited to blood, and TCR repertoires in tissue likely differ from TCR repertoires in blood. Pairwise subsampling indicated that sequencing depth was expected to affect the degree of clonotype sharing among donors.

Using the deep immunoSEQ assay, multiplex PCR amplified TCR CDR3 regions from genomic DNA. Extracted genomic DNA from each cell subset was distributed evenly across all wells of several immunoSEQ 96-well plates, and each plate was treated as a replicate. Each replicate PCR for sorted subsets received roughly 200 ng genomic DNA, equal to tens of thousands of T cell genomes. The purified libraries were quantified using a Qubit 3.0 fluorometer, sized with a Bioanalyzer 2100, and then quantified again using the KAPA Library Quantification kit. Every immunoSEQ 96-well plate was sequenced on a dedicated single-read 150-cycle Illumina NextSeq 550 flow cell. Per the source publication's procedure: Because the immunoSEQ output included only junctional sequences and no quality scores, the filtering could not be the same as the filtering used for full-length reads. To assign V/J genes and CDR3, sequences were annotated using PyIR, a Python wrapper for IgBLAST v1.9, with IMGT germline references. Any read was removed if the V/J assignment was weak (E-value above 1e-6), the CDR3 was missing, or the read contained stop codons, out-of-frame junctions, or ambiguous translated residues. A V3J clonotype was defined by an identical inferred V gene, J gene, and CDR3 amino acid sequence. The percentage overlap between two repertoires was calculated by dividing the number of shared unique clonotypes by the size of the smaller repertoire. Repertoire richness was assessed with RTK rarefaction, the Chao1 estimator, and Recon v2.1 estimates of unobserved clonotypes. Generation probabilities were computed with OLGA for all TCRbeta clonotypes obtained by the gDNA method from a few donors. Entries here come from immuneACCESS through TCRdb and include only in-frame sequences with V and J called. Some clones fail to appear in such tables; in the studies checked, an unresolved V gene covers under half of the shortfall, and the cause of the remainder is unknown. That table supplies the V and J calls and clone size; D and trimming were determined from the DNA. The sample table shows 1,100,000 or so clones, and approximately 78% are seen once. The ten largest clones take up about 0.52% of the sample.

The TCR comes from a man aged 18 to 30 in good health. Some clones in this sample may be carry-over from other donors' samples. Input material: memory CD4+ T cells from PBMCs. This sample's cell subset or site label indicates: CD45RA-negative fraction.

The CDR3 is CASSLAVGSTDTQYF. The DNA sequence follows: TGCGCCAGCAGCTTGGCAGTGGGTAGCACAGATACGCAGTATTTT. The chain is assembled from TRBV5-1 and TRBJ2-3; no D gene is confidently identified. The CDR3 goes from the cysteine to the phenylalanine over 15 residues. Only CDR3 DNA remains: 45 bases, in frame from the first base. According to the germline V gene, CDR1 reads SGHRS and CDR2 reads YFSETQ. V and J lose 0 bases and 0 bases, and a span of 8 bases separates them. The CDR3 plus the reference TRBV5-1 and TRBJ2-3 genes for the other parts give the full variable domain: KAGVTQTPRYLIKTRGQQVTLSCSPISGHRSVSWYQQTPGQGLQFLFEYFSETQRNKGNFPGRFSGRQFSNSRSEMNVSTLELGDSALYLCASSLAVGSTDTQYFGPGTRLTVL.